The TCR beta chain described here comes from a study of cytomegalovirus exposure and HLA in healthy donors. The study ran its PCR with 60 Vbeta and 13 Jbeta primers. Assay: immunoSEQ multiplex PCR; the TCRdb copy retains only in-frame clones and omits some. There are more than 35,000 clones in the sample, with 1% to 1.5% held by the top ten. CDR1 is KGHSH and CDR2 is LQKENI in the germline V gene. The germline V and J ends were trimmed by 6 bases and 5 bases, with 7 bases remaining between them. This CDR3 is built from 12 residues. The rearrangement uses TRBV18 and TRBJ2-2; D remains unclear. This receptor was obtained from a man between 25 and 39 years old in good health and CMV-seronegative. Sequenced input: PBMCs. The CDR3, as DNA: TGTGCCAGCTCCCTCGGGACCGGGGAGCTGTTTTTT. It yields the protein CASSLGTGELFF.